Reported below is one T cell receptor beta chain. What it recognizes is unknown. This PCR relied on a set of 60 Vbeta primers and 13 Jbeta primers. The method was immunoSEQ multiplex PCR; TCRdb's version includes in-frame clones alone and lacks a portion of them. The sample consists of approximately 180,000 clones, 70% to 85% of them appearing once. The entry originates in a study of cytomegalovirus exposure and HLA in healthy donors. Study outcomes and limitations: Cytomegalovirus association was listed for about 150 TCR beta chains. Association with HLA alleles at 0.05 false discovery rate was found for around 15,000 TCR beta sequences in a later analysis. The authors reported that TCR beta sequences could predict HLA-A and HLA-B alleles. These predictions were accurate for most subjects in the first cohort. In a later analysis, most CMV-associated TCR beta chains appeared HLA-restricted.

The V end lost 5 bases, the J end lost 0 bases, and 13 bases lay between the germline ends. The CDR3 runs 15 residues. CDR1 and CDR2 from the germline V gene are SGHRS and YFSETQ. V gene TRBV5-1 combines with J gene TRBJ2-3, with a possible D match to TRBD2 (6 bases). Sequencing used PBMCs. The receptor was derived from a man aged 18 to 30 in good health and CMV-seronegative. In DNA, the CDR3 is TGCGCCAGCAGTTGGCGGGGCCTTAGCACAGATACGCAGTATTTT. Amino acid sequence: CASSWRGLSTDTQYF.